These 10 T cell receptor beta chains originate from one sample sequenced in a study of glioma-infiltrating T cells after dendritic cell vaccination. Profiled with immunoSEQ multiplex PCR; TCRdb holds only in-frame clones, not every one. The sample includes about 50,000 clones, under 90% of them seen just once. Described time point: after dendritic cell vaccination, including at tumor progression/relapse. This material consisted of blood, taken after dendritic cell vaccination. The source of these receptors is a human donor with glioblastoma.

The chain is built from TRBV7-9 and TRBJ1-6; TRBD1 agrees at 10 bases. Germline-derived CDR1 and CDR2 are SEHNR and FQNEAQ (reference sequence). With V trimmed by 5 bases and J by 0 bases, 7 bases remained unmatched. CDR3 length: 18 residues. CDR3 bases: TGTGCCAGCAGCGGCGGACAGGGGGTGAACTCCTATAATTCACCCCTCCACTTT. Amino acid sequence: CASSGGQGVNSYNSPLHF.

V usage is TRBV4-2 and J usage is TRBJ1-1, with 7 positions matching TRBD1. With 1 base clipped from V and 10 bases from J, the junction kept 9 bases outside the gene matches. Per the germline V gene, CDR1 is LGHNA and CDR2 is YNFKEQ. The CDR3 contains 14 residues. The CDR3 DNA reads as TGTGCCAGCAGCCAAGGGGACAGCCGGGTGATAGCTTTCTTT. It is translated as CASSQGDSRVIAFF.

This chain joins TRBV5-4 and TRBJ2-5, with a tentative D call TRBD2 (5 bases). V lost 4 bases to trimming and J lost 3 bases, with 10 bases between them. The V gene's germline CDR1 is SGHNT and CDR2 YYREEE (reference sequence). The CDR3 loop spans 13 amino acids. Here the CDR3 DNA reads TGTGCCAGCAGCAGCGGCCTGGAAGAGACCCAGTACTTC. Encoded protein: CASSSGLEETQYF.

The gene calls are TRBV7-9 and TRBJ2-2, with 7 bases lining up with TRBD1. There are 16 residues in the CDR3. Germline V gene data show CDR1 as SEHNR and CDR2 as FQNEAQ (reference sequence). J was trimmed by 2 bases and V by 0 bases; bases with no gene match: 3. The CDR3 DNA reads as TGTGCCAGCAGCTTAGCGAGGGGGCTCAACACCGGGGAGCTGTTTTTT. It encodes CASSLARGLNTGELFF.

CDR3 region: CASSPENRAQETQYF. CDR3 DNA: TGTGCCAGCAGCCCGGAAAACAGGGCACAAGAGACCCAGTACTTC. The chain uses TRBV5-4 and TRBJ2-5; D is perhaps TRBD1 (6 bases). Germline V lookup: CDR1 SGHNT, CDR2 YYREEE (reference sequence). V dropped 4 bases and J dropped 2 bases, with 15 bases sitting between them. The CDR3 sequence is 15 residues long.

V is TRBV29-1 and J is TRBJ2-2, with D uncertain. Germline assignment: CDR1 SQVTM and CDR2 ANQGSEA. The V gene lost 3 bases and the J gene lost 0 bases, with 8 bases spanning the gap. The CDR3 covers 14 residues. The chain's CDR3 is CSVDGGSNTGELFF. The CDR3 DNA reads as TGCAGCGTTGACGGCGGTTCGAACACCGGGGAGCTGTTTTTT.

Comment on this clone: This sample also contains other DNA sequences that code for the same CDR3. CDR3 DNA: TGTGCCAGCGGCCAGATAAATAATTCACCCCTCCACTTT. Translating gives CASGQINNSPLHF. The chain employs TRBV2 and TRBJ1-6; D uncertain. V was pared by 8 bases and J by 5 bases, with 10 bases between. Looked up from germline, CDR1 is SNHLY and CDR2 is FYNNEI. This CDR3 contains 13 residues.

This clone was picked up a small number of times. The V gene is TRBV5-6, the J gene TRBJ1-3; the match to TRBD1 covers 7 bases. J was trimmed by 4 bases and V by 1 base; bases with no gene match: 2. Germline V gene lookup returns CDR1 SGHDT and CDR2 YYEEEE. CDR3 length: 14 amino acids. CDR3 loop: CASSLQGGGNTIYF. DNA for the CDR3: TGTGCCAGCAGCTTGCAAGGGGGCGGAAACACCATATATTTT.

CDR3 amino acids: CASSPQRGGGGLDTQYF. CDR3 nucleotides: TGTGCCAGCAGCCCCCAACGAGGTGGCGGGGGGCTTGATACGCAGTATTTT. The chain couples TRBV7-2 to TRBJ2-3; 8 nucleotides match TRBD2. Germline CDR1 reads SGHTA; CDR2 reads FQGNSA. This CDR3 comprises 17 residues. The V and J ends lost 5 bases and 6 bases, in that order; junction bases with no gene match: 16.

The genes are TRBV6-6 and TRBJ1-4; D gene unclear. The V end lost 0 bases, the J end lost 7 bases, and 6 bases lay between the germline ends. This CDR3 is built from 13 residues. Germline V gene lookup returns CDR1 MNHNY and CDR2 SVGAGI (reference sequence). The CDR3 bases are TGTGCCAGCAGTTACTCCGGTTTTGAAAAACTGTTTTTT. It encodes CASSYSGFEKLFF.